Listed here are 3 T cell receptor beta chains from one sample, sequenced in a study of blood T cell repertoires in COVID-19. Method: immunoSEQ multiplex PCR; TCRdb's copy keeps in-frame clones and lacks some. The sample includes 300,000 to 350,000 clones, about 87% seen only once; the top ten take 1.5% to 2%. Sequencing input: peripheral blood. These receptors all stem from a woman in her 30s with COVID-19, enrolled during active disease.

Comments on this clone: Within the sample, other DNA sequences also encode this same CDR3. V gene TRBV24-1 combines with J gene TRBJ1-2; unclear D gene. Trimming removed 4 bases at V and 4 bases at J, with 3 bases between. The germline V gene has CDR1 KGHDR and CDR2 SFDVKD. The CDR3 consists of 11 residues. The chain's CDR3 is CATSDGYGYTF. DNA for the CDR3: TGTGCCACCAGTGACGGCTATGGCTACACCTTC.

The table lists this clone with a count of one. The CDR3 is CASSYQLAGARYEQYF. CDR3 nucleotide sequence: TGTGCCAGCAGTTACCAGCTAGCGGGGGCACGCTACGAGCAGTACTTC. V usage is TRBV6-2 or TRBV6-3 and J usage is TRBJ2-7; 10 bases fit TRBD2. Germline V CDR1 and CDR2: MNHEY, SVGEGT. Trimming took 2 bases from V and 3 from J; bases not matched to a gene: 7. This CDR3 contains 16 residues.

V is TRBV5-1 and J is TRBJ2-5; TRBD2 might be the D (6 bases). Germline CDR1 and CDR2: SGHRS and YFSETQ. The CDR3 has 15 amino acids. Deletions cut 4 bases from V and 1 base from J, with 14 bases between. The CDR3 sequence is CASSLVWRVQETQYF. As DNA, the CDR3 is TGCGCCAGCAGCCTGGTTTGGAGGGTCCAAGAGACCCAGTACTTC.